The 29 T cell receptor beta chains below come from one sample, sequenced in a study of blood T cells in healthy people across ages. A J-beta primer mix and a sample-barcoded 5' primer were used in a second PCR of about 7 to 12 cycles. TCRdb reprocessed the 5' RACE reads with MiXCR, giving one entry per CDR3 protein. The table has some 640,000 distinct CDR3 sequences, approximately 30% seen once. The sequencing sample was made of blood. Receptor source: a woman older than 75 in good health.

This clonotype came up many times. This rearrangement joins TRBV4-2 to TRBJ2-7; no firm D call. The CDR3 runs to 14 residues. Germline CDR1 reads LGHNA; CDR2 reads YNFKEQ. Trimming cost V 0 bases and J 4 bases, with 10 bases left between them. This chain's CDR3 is CASSQDIRGYEQYF. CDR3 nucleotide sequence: TGTGCCAGCAGCCAAGATATTCGTGGGTACGAGCAGTACTTC.

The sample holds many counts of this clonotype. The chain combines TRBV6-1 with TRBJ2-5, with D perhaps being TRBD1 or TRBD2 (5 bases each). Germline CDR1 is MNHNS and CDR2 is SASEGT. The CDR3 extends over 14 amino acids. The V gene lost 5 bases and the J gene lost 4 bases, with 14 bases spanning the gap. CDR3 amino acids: CASSLGALRETQYF. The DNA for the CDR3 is TGTGCCAGCAGTCTCGGGGCCCTACGAGAGACCCAGTACTTC.

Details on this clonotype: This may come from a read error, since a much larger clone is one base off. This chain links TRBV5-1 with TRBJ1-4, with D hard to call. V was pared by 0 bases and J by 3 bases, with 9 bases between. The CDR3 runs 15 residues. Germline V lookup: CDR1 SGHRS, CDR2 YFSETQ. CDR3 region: CASSLVVLSNEKLFF. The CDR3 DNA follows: TGCGCCAGCAGCTTGGTCGTGCTTTCTAATGAAAAACTGTTTTTT.

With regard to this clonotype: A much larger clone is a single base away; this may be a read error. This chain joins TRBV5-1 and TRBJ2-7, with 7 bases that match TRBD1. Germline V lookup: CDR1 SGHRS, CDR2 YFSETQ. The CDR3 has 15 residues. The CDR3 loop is CASGLGHRGGYEQYF. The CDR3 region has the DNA TGCGCCAGCGGCTTGGGCCACAGGGGTGGGTACGAGCAGTACTTC.

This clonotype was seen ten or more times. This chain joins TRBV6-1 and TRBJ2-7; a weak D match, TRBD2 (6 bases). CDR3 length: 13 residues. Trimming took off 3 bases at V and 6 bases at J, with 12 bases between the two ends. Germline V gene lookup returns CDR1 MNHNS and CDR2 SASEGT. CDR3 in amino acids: CASSDGGTGEQYF. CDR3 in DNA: TGTGCCAGCAGTGACGGAGGGACTGGCGAGCAGTACTTC.

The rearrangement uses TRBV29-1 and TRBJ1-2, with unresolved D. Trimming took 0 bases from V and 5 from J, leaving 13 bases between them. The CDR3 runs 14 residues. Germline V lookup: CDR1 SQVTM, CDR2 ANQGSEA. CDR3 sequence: CSVEDESLGYGYTF. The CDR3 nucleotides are TGCAGCGTTGAAGACGAATCGTTGGGGTATGGCTACACCTTC. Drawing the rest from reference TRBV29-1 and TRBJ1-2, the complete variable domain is SAVISQKPSRDICQRGTSLTIQCQVDSQVTMMFWYRQQPGQSLTLIATANQGSEATYESGFVIDKFPISRPNLTFSTLTVSNMSPEDSSIYLCSVEDESLGYGYTFGSGTRLTVV.

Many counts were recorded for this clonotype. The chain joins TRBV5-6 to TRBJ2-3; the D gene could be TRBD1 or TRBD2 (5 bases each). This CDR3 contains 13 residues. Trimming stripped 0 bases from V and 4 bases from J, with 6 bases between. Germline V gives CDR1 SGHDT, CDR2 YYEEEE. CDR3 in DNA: TGTGCCAGCAGCTTGGGGGGGTCAGATACGCAGTATTTT. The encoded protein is CASSLGGSDTQYF.

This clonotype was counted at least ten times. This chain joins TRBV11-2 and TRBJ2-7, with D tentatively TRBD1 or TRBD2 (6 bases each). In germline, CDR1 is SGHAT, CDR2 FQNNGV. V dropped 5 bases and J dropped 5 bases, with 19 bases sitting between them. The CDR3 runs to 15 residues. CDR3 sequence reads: CASSPLFGGLNEQYF. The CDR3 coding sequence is TGTGCCAGCAGCCCCTTGTTTGGGGGGCTAAACGAGCAGTACTTC.

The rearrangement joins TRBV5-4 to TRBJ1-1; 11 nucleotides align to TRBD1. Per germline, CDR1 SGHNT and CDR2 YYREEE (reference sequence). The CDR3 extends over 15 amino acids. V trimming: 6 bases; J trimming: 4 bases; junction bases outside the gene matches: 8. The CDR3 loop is CASNSPGQGGTEAFF. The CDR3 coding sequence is TGTGCCAGCAACTCCCCGGGACAGGGGGGCACTGAAGCTTTCTTT.

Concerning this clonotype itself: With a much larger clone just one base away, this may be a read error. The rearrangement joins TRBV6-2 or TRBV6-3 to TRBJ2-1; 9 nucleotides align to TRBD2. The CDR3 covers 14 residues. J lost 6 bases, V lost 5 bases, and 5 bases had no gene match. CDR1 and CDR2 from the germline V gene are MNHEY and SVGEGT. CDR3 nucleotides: TGTGCCAGCAGTCCGGGACTAGCCTCCAATGAGCAGTTCTTC. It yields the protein CASSPGLASNEQFF.

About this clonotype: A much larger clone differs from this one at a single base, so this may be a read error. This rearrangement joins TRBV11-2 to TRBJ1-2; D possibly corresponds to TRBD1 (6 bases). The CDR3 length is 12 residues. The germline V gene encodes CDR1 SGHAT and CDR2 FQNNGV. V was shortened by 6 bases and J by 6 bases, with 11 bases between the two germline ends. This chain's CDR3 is CASSFTGNGYTF. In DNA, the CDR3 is TGTGCCAGCAGTTTCACAGGGAATGGCTACACCTTC. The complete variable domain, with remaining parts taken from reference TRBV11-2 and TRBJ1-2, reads EAGVAQSPRYKIIEKRQSVAFWCNPISGHATLYWYQQILGQGPKLLIQFQNNGVVDDSQLPKDRFSAERLKGVDSTLKIQPAKLEDSAVYLCASSFTGNGYTFGSGTRLTVV.

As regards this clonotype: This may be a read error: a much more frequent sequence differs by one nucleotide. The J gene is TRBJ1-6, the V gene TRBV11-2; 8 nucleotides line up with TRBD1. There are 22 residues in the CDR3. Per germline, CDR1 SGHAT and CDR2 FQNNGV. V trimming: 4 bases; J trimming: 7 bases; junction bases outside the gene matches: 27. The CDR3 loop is CASSSVQFWQGATFLENSPLHF. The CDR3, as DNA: TGTGCCAGCAGCTCAGTACAATTTTGGCAGGGGGCGACCTTTTTGGAGAATTCACCCCTCCACTTT.

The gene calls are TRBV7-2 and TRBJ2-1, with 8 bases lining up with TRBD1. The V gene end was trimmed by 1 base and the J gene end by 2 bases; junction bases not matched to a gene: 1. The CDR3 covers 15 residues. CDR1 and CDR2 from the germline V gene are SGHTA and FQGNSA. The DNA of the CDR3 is TGTGCCAGCAGCTTAGGGGGACAGGCCTACAATGAGCAGTTCTTC. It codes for CASSLGGQAYNEQFF.

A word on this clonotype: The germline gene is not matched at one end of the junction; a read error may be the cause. CDR3 sequence: CSVEGPGSIGGYTF. CDR3 DNA sequence: TGCAGCGTAGAAGGGCCAGGTTCCATCGGTGGCTACACCTTC. The genes are TRBV29-1 and TRBJ1-2; no clear D gene. The CDR3 runs to 14 residues. Germline CDR1 is SQVTM and CDR2 is ANQGSEA.

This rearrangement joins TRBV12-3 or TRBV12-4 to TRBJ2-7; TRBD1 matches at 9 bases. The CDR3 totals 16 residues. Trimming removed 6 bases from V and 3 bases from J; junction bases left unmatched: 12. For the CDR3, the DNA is TGTGCCAGCAGAAACCTCAGGACAGGGGTGGGCTACGAGCAGTACTTC. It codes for CASRNLRTGVGYEQYF.

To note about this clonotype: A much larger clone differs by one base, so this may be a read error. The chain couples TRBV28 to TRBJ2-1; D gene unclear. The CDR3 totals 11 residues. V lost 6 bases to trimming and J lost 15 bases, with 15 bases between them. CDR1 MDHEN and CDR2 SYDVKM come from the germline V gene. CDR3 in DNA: TGTGCCAGCAGGAAGGCTATCGCAGCGTTCTTC. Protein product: CASRKAIAAFF.

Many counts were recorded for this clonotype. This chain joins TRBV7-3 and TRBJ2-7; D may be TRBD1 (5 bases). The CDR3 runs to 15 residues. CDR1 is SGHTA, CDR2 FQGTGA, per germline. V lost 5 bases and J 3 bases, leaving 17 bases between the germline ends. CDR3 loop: CASSLIADTRYEQYF. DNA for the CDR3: TGTGCCAGCAGCCTTATCGCGGACACCCGCTACGAGCAGTACTTC.

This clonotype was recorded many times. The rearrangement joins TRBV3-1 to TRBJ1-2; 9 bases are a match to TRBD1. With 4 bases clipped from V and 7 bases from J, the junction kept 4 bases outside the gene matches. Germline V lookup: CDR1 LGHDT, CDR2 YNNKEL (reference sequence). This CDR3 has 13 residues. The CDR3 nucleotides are TGTGCCAGCAGCCCACAGGGGGCCGCTGGCTACACCTTC. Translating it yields CASSPQGAAGYTF.

The CDR3 loop reads CASSLVESTGELFF. CDR3 DNA sequence: TGCGCCAGCAGCTTGGTGGAGAGCACCGGGGAGCTGTTTTTT. This chain uses TRBV5-1 with TRBJ2-2; D not resolved. CDR1 is SGHRS and CDR2 is YFSETQ in the germline V gene. V lost 0 bases to trimming and J lost 4 bases, with 7 bases between them. This CDR3 comprises 14 residues.

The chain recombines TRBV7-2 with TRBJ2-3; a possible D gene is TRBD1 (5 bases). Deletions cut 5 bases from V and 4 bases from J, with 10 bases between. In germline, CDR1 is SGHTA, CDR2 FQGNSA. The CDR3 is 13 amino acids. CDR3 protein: CASSATVADTQYF. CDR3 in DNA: TGTGCCAGCAGCGCGACAGTGGCAGATACGCAGTATTTT. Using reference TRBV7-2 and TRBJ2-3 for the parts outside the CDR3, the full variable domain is GAGVSQSPSNKVTEKGKDVELRCDPISGHTALYWYRQSLGQGLEFLIYFQGNSAPDKSGLPSDRFSAERTGGSVSTLTIQRTQQEDSAVYLCASSATVADTQYFGPGTRLTVL.

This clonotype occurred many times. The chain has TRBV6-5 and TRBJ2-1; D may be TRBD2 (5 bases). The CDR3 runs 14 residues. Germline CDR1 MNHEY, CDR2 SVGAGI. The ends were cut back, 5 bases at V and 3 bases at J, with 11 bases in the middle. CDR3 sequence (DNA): TGTGCCAGCAGTACTAGTGAGTACTACAATGAGCAGTTCTTC. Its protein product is CASSTSEYYNEQFF.

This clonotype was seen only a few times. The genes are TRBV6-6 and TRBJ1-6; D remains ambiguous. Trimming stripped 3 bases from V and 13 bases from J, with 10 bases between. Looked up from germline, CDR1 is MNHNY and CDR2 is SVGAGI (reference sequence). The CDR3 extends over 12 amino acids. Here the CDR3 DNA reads TGTGCCAGCAGTTATTCCGGACTGCCCCTCCACTTT. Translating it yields CASSYSGLPLHF.

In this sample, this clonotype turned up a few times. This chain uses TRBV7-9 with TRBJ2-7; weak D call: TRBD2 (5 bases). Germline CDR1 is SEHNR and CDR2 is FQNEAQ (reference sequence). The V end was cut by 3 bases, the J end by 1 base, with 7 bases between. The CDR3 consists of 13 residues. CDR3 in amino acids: CASSLPGSYEQYF. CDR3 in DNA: TGTGCCAGCAGCTTGCCGGGGTCCTACGAGCAGTACTTC.

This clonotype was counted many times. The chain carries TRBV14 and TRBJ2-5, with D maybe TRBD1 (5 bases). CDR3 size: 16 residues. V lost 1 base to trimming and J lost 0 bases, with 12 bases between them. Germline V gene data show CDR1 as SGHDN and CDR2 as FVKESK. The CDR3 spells CASSQGSRAYQETQYF. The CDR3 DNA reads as TGTGCCAGCAGCCAAGGTAGCAGGGCATACCAAGAGACCCAGTACTTC.

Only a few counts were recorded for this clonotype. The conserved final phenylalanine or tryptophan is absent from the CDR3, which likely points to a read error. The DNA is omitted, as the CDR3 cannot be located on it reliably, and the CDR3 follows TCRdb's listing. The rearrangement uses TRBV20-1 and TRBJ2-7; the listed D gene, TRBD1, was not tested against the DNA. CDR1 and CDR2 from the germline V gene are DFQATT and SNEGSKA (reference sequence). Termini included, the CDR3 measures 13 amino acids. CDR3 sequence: CRASRDIPYEQDC.

CDR3 bases: TGTGCCACCAGCAGAGAGACAGGGGGGCACGAAAACATTCAGTACTTC. It yields the protein CATSRETGGHENIQYF. The gene calls are TRBV15 and TRBJ2-4, with 9 bases that match TRBD1. Germline lookup yields CDR1 LNHNV and CDR2 YYDKDF (reference sequence). The CDR3 totals 16 residues. V dropped 0 bases and J dropped 5; count of bases not matched to a gene: 5.

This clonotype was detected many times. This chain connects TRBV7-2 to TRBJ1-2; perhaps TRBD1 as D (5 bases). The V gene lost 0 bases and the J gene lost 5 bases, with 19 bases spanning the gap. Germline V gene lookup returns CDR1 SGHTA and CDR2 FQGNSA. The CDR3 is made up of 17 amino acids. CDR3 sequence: CASSLAEARAGGYGYTF. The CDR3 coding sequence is TGTGCCAGCAGCTTAGCTGAGGCGCGCGCGGGGGGGTATGGCTACACCTTC.

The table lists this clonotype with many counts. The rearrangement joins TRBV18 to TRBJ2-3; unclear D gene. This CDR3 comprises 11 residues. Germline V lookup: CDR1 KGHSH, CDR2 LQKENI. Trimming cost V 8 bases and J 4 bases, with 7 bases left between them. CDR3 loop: CASSPSDTQYF. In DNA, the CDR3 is TGTGCCAGCAGCCCCTCAGATACGCAGTATTTT.

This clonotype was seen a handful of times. CDR3 nucleotides: TGTGCCTGGAGTGTACAAAGCGGGGGGGGCTTGAATACGCAGTATTTT. Translation: CAWSVQSGGGLNTQYF. V gene TRBV30 combines with J gene TRBJ2-3, with TRBD2 matching over 10 bases. Germline loops: CDR1 GTSNPN, CDR2 SVGIG (reference sequence). The CDR3 totals 16 residues. V was pared by 0 bases and J by 7 bases, with 10 bases of the junction left unmatched.